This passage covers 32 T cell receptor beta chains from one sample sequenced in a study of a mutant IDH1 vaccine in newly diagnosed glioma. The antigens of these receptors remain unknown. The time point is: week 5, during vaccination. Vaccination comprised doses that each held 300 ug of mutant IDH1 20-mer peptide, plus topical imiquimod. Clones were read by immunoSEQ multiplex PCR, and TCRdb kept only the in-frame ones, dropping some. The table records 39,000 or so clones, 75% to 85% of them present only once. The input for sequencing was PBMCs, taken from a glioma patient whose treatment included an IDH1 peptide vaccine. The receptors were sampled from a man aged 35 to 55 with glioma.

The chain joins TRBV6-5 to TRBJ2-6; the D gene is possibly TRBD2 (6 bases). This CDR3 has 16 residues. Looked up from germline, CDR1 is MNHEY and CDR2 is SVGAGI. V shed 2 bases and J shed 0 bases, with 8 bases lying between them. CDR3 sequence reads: CASSYAGSSGANVLTF. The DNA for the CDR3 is TGTGCCAGCAGTTACGCGGGGTCCTCTGGGGCCAACGTCCTGACTTTC.

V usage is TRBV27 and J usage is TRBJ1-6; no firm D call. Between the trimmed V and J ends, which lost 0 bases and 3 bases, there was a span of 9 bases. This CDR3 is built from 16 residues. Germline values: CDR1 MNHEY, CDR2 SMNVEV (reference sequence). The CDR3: CASSLSSGHYNSPLHF. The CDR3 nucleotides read TGTGCCAGCAGTTTATCGTCTGGGCACTATAATTCACCCCTCCACTTT.

In DNA, the CDR3 is TGTGCCAGCAGTTTATGGGACAGGGGACTTTCACCCCTCCACTTT. Its translation is CASSLWDRGLSPLHF. The chain recombines TRBV27 with TRBJ1-6; 10 bases line up with TRBD1. V trimming: 1 base; J trimming: 9 bases; junction bases outside the gene matches: 3. Germline V gene sequence: CDR1 MNHEY, CDR2 SMNVEV (reference sequence). There are 15 residues in the CDR3.

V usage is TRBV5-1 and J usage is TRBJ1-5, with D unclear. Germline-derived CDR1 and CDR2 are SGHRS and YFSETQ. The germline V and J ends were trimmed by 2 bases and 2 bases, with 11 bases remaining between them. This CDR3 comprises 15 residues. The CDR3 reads CASSLAGTGNQPQHF. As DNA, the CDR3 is TGCGCCAGCAGCTTAGCAGGCACAGGCAATCAGCCCCAGCATTTT.

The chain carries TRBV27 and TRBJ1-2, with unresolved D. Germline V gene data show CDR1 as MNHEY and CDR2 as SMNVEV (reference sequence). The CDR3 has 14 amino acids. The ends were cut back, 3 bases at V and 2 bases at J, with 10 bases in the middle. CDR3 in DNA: TGTGCCAGCAGTTTTGACCGGTCCAACTATGGCTACACCTTC. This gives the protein CASSFDRSNYGYTF.

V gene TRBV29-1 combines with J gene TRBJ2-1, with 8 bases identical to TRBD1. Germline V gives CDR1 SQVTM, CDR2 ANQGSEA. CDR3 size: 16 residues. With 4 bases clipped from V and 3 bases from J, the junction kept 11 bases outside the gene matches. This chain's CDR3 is CSVGGTGGHNYNEQFF. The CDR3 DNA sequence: TGCAGCGTTGGGGGCACAGGGGGACACAACTACAATGAGCAGTTCTTC.

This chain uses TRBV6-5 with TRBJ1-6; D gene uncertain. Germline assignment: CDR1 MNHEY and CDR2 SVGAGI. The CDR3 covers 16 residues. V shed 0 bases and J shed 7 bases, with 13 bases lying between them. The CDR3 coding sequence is TGTGCCAGCAGTTACTCGTTCGGGGTTGGGAATTCACCCCTCCACTTT. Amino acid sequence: CASSYSFGVGNSPLHF.

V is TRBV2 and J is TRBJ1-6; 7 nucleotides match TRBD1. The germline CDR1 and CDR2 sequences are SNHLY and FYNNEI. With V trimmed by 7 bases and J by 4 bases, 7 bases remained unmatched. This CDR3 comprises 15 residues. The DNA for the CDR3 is TGTGCCAGCACTTGGGACAGCCCTTATAATTCACCCCTCCACTTT. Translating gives CASTWDSPYNSPLHF.

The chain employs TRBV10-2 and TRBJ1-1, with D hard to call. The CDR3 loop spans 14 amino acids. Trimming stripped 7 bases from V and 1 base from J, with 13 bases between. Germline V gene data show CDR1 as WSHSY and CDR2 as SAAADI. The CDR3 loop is CASNPEMGNTEAFF. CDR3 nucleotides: TGCGCCAGCAATCCGGAGATGGGGAACACTGAAGCTTTCTTT.

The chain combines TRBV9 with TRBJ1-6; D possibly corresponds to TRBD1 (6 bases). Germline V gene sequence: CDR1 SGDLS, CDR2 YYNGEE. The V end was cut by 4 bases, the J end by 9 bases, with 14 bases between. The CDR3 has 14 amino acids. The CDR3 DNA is TGTGCCAGCAGCCCCCCGGGGGGCCCTTCACCCCTCCACTTT. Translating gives CASSPPGGPSPLHF.

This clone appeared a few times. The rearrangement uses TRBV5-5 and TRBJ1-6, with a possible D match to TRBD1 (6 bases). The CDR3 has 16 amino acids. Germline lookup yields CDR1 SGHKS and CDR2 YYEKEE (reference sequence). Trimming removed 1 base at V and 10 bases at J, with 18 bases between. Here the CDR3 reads CASSLSNQGRSSPLHF. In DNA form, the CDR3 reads TGTGCCAGCAGCTTGAGTAACCAGGGGAGGAGCTCACCCCTCCACTTT.

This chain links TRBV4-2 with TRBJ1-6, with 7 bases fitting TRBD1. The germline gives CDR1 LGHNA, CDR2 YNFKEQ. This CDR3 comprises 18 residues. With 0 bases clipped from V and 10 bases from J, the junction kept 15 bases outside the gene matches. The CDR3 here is CASSQEEGQEGAWSPLHF. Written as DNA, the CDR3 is TGTGCCAGCAGCCAAGAAGAGGGGCAGGAGGGGGCATGGTCACCCCTCCACTTT.

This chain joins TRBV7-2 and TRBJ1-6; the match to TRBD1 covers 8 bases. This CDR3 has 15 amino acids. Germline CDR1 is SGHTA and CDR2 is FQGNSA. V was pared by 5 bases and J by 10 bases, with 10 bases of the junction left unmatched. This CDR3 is CASSRPGQVKSPLHF. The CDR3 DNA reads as TGTGCCAGCAGCCGCCCGGGACAGGTTAAATCACCCCTCCACTTT.

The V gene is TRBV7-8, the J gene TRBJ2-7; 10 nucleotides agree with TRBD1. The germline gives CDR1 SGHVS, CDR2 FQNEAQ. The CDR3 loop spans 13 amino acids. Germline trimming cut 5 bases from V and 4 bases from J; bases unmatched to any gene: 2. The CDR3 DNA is TGTGCCAGCAGCATGGACAGGGGGTACGAGCAGTACTTC. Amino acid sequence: CASSMDRGYEQYF.

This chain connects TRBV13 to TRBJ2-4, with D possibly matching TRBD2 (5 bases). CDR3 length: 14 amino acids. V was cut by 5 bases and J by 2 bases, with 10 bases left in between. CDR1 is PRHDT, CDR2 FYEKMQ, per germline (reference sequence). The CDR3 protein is CASSHGESKNIQYF. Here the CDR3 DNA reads TGTGCCAGCAGCCACGGGGAGTCCAAAAACATTCAGTACTTC.

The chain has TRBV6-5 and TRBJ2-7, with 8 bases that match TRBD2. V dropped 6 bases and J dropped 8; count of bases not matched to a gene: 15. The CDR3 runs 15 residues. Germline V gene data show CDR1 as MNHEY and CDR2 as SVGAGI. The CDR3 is CASRDGGGSIGQQYF. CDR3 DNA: TGTGCCAGCAGGGACGGGGGGGGGTCTATCGGCCAGCAGTACTTC.

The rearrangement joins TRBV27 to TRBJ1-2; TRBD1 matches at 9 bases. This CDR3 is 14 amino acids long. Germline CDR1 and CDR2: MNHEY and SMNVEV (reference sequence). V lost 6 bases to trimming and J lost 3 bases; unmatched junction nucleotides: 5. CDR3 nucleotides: TGTGCCAGCAGAACAGGGGACAGGGACTATGGCTACACCTTC. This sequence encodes CASRTGDRDYGYTF.

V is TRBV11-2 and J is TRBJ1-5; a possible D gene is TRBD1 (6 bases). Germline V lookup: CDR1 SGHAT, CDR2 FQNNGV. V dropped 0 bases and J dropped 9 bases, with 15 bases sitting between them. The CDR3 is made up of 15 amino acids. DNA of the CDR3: TGTGCCAGCAGCTTAGAGACAGGTCCGGGGTCGCCCCAGCATTTT. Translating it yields CASSLETGPGSPQHF.

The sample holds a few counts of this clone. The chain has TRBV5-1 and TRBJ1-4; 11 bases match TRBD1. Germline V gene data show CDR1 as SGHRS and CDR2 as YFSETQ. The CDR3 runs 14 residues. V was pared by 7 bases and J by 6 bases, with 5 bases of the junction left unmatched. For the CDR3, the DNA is TGCGCCAGCTCCCGGGACAGGGGGGATGAAAAACTGTTTTTT. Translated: CASSRDRGDEKLFF.

Here the CDR3 DNA reads TGTGCCAGCCGGACGGGGACAGGGGTCAATCAGCCCCAGCATTTT. This encodes CASRTGTGVNQPQHF. The chain has TRBV27 and TRBJ1-5; 10 bases match TRBD1. This CDR3 is built from 15 residues. CDR1 MNHEY and CDR2 SMNVEV come from the germline V gene (reference sequence). V gave up 8 bases and J gave up 3 bases; unmatched junction bases: 7.

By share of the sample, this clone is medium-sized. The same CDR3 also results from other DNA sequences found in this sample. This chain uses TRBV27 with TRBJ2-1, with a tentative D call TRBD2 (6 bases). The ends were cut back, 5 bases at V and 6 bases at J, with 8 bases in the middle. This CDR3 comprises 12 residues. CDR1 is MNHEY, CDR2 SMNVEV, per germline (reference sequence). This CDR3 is CASSGSGNEQFF. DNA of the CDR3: TGTGCCAGCAGTGGTAGCGGCAATGAGCAGTTCTTC.

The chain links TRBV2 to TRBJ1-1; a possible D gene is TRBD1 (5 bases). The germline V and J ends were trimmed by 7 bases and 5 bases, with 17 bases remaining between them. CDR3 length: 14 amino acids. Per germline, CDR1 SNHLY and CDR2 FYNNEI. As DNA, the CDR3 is TGTGCCAGCAAAGCAGGGACCATGGGGACTGAAGCTTTCTTT. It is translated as CASKAGTMGTEAFF.

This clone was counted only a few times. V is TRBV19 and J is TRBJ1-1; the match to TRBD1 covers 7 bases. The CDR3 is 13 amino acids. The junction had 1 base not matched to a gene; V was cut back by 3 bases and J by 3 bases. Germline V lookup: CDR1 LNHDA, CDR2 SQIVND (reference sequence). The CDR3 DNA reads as TGTGCCAGTAGTATTCAGGGGGACACTGAAGCTTTCTTT. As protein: CASSIQGDTEAFF.

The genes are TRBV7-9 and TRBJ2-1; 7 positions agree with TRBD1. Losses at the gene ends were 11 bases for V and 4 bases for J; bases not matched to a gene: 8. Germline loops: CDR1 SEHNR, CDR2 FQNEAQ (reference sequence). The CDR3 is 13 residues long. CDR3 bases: TGTGCCGCTTGGACAGGTACTTACAATGAGCAGTTCTTC. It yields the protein CAAWTGTYNEQFF.

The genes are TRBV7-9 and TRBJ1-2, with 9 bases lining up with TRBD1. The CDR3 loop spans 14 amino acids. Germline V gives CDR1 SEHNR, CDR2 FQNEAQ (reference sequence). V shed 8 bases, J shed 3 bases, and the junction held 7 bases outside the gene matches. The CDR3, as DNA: TGTGCCAGCCAGGTCCGACAGGGGGACTATGGCTACACCTTC. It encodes CASQVRQGDYGYTF.

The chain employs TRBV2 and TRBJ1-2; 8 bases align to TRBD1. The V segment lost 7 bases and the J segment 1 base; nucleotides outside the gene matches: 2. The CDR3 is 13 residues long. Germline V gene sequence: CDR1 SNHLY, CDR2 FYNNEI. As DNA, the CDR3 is TGTGCCAGCAATACAGGGGGTAACTATGGCTACACCTTC. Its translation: CASNTGGNYGYTF.

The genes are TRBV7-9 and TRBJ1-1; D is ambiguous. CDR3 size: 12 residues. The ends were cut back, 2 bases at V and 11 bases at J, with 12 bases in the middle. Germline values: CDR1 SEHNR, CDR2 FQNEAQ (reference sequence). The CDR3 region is CASSLPQGRAFF. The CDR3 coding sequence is TGTGCCAGCAGCTTACCCCAAGGGCGGGCTTTCTTT.

The CDR3 region is CASSMGQANYEQYF. Written as DNA, the CDR3 is TGTGCCAGCAGTATGGGACAGGCAAACTACGAGCAGTACTTC. The J gene is TRBJ2-7, the V gene TRBV2, with 8 bases matching TRBD1. CDR1 and CDR2 from the germline V gene are SNHLY and FYNNEI. The CDR3 length is 14 residues. V lost 5 bases to trimming and J lost 3 bases; unmatched junction nucleotides: 6.

CDR3 in amino acids: CAAGTGASGYTF. Here the CDR3 DNA reads TGTGCCGCCGGGACAGGGGCTTCTGGCTACACCTTC. This chain links TRBV30 with TRBJ1-2, with 10 positions matching TRBD1. Per the germline V gene, CDR1 is GTSNPN and CDR2 is SVGIG (reference sequence). Trimming removed 8 bases from V and 7 bases from J; junction bases left unmatched: 7. The CDR3 extends over 12 amino acids.

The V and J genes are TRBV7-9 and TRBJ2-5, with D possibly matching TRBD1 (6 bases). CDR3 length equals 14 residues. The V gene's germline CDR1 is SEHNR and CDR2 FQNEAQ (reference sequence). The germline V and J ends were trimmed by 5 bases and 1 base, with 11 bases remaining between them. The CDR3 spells CASSPRGSQETQYF. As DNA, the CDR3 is TGTGCCAGCAGCCCAAGGGGGTCCCAAGAGACCCAGTACTTC.

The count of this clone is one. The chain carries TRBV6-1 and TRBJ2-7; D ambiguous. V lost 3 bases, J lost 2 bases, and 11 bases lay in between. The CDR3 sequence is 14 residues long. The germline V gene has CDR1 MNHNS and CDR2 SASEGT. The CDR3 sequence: CASSDYGWAYEQYF. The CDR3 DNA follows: TGTGCCAGCAGTGACTACGGATGGGCCTACGAGCAGTACTTC.

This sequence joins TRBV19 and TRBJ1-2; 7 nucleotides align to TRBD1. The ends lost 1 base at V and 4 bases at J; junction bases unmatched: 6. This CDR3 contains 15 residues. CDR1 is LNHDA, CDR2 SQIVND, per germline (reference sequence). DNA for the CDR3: TGTGCCAGTAGTATAGTCCCCGGGACAGTCTATGGCTACACCTTC. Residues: CASSIVPGTVYGYTF. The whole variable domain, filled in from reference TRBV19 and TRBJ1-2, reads DGGITQSPKYLFRKEGQNVTLSCEQNLNHDAMYWYRQDPGQGLRLIYYSQIVNDFQKGDIAEGYSVSREKKESFPLTVTSAQKNPTAFYLCASSIVPGTVYGYTFGSGTRLTVV.